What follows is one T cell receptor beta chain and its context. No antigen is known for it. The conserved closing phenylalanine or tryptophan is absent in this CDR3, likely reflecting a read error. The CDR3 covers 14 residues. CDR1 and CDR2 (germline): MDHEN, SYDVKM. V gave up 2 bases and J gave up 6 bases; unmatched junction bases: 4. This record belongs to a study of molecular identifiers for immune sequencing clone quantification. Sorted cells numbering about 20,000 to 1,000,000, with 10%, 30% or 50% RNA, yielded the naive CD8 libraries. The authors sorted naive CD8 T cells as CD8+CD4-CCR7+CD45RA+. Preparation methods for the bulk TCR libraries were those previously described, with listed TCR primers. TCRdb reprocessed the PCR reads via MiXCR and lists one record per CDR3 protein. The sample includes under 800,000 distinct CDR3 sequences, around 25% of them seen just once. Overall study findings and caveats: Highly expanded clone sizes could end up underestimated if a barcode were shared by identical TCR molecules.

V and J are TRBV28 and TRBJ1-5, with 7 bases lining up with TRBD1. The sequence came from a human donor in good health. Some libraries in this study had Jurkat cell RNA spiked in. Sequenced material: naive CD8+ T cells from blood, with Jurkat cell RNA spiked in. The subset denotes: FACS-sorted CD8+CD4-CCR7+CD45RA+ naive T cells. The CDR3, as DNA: TGTGCCAGCAGTTTAGCGACAGGGTTTCAGCCCCAGCATATT. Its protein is CASSLATGFQPQHI.